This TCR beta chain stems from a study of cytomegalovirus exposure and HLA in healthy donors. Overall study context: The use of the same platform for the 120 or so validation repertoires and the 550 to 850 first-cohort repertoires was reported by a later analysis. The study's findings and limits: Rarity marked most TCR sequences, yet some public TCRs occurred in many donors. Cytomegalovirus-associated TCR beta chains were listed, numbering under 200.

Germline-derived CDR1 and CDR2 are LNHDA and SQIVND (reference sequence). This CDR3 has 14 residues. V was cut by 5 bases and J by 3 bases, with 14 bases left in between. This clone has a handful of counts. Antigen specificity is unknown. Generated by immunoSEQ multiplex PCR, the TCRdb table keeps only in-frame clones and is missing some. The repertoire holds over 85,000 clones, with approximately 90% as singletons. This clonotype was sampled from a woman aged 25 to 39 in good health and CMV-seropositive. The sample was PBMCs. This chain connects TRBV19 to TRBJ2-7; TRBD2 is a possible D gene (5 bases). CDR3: CASSETRASYEQYF. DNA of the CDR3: TGTGCCAGTAGTGAGACGCGGGCCAGCTACGAGCAGTACTTC.